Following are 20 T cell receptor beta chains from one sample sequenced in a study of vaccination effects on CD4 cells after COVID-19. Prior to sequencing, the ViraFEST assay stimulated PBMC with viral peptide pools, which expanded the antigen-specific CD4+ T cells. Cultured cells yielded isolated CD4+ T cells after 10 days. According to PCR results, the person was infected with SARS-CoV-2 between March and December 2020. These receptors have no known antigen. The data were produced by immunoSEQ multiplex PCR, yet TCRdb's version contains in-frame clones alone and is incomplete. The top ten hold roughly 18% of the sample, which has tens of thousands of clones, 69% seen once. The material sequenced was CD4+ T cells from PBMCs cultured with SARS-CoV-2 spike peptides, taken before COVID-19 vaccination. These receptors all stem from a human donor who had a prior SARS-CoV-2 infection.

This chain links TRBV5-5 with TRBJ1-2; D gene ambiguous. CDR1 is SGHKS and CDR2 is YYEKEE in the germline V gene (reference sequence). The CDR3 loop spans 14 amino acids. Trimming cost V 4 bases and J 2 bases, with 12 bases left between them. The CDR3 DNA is TGTGCCAGCAGCACCGGACTACGGAACTATGGCTACACCTTC. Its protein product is CASSTGLRNYGYTF.

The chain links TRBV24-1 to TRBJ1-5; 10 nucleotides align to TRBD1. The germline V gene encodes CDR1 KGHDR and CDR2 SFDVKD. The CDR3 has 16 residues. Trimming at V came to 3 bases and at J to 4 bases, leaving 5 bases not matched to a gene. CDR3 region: CATSDPGQGGNQPQHF. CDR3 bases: TGTGCCACCAGTGATCCCGGACAGGGGGGTAATCAGCCCCAGCATTTT.

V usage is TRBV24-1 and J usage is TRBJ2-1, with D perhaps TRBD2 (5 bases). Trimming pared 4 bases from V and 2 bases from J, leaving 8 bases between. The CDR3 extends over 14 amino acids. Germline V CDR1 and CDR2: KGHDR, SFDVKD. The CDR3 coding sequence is TGTGCCACCAGTGACACCGGGGCCTACAATGAGCAGTTCTTC. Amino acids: CATSDTGAYNEQFF.

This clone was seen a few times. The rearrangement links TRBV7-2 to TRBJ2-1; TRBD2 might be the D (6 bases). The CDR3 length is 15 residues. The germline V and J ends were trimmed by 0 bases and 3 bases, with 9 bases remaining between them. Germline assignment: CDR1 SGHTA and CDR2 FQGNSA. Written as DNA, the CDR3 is TGTGCCAGCAGCTTAGCAAAGACTAGCTACAATGAGCAGTTCTTC. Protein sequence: CASSLAKTSYNEQFF. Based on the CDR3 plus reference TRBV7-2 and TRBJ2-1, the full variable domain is GAGVSQSPSNKVTEKGKDVELRCDPISGHTALYWYRQSLGQGLEFLIYFQGNSAPDKSGLPSDRFSAERTGGSVSTLTIQRTQQEDSAVYLCASSLAKTSYNEQFFGPGTRLTVL.

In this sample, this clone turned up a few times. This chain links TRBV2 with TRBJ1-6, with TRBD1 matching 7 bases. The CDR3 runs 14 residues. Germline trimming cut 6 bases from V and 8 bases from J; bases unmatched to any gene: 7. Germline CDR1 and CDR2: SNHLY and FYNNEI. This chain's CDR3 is CASSLTGFDSPLHF. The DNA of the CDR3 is TGTGCCAGCAGCCTGACAGGGTTTGATTCACCCCTCCACTTT.

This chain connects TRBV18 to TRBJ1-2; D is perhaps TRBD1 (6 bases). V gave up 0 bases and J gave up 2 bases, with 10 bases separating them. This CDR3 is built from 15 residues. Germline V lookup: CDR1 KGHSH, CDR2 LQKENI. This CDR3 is CASSPPRGPNYGYTF. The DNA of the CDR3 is TGTGCCAGCTCACCACCGCGGGGGCCCAACTATGGCTACACCTTC.

This CDR3 reads CASSLEIAADTQYF. For the CDR3, the DNA is TGTGCCAGCAGCTTAGAAATTGCGGCAGATACGCAGTATTTT. J is TRBJ2-3 and V is TRBV11-3; the D is unclear. The germline V gene encodes CDR1 SGHNT and CDR2 YENEEA. The CDR3 consists of 14 residues. V was trimmed by 0 bases and J by 4 bases, leaving 8 bases between them.

In DNA form, the CDR3 reads TGTGCCACCAGCAAGGACCTACAAGTCTACGAGCAGTACTTC. It encodes CATSKDLQVYEQYF. The chain links TRBV15 to TRBJ2-7; no firm D call. The CDR3 is 14 amino acids. Germline CDR1 reads LNHNV; CDR2 reads YYDKDF (reference sequence). The V gene lost 4 bases and the J gene lost 3 bases, with 13 bases spanning the gap.

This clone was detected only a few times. Here the CDR3 reads CATREEDEKLFF. Here the CDR3 DNA reads TGTGCCACGAGGGAGGAGGATGAAAAACTGTTTTTT. The chain carries TRBV19 and TRBJ1-4; D remains unclear. This CDR3 comprises 12 residues. Per the germline V gene, CDR1 is LNHDA and CDR2 is SQIVND (reference sequence). V lost 10 bases and J lost 6, with 12 bases in between.

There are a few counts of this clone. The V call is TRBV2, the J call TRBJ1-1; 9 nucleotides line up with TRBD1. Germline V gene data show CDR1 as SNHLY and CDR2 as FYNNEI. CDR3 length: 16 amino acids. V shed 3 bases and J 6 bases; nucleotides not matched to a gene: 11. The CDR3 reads CASSEEGTGFMAEAFF. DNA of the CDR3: TGTGCCAGCAGTGAGGAAGGGACAGGGTTTATGGCTGAAGCTTTCTTT.

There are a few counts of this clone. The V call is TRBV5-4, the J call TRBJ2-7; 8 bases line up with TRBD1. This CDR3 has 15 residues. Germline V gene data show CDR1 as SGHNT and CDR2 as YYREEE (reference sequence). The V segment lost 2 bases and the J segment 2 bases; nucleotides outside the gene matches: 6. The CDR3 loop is CASSLVKGQAYEQYF. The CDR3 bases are TGTGCCAGCAGCTTAGTGAAGGGACAGGCCTACGAGCAGTACTTC.

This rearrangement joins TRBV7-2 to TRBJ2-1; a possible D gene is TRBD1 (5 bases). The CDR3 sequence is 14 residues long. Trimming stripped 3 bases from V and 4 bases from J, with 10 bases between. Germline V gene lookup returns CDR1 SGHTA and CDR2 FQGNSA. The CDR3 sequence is CASSLGREYNEQFF. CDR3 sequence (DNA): TGTGCCAGCAGCTTGGGCAGGGAATACAATGAGCAGTTCTTC.

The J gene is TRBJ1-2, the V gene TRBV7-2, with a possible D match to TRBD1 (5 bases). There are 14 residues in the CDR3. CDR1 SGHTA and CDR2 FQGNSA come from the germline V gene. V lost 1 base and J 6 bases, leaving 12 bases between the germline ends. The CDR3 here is CASSLDSGVHGYTF. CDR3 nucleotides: TGTGCCAGCAGCTTAGATTCGGGGGTTCATGGCTACACCTTC.

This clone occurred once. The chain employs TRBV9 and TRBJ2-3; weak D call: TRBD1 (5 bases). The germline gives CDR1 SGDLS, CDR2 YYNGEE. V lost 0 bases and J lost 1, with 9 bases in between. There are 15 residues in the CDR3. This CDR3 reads CASSVEGVRTDTQYF. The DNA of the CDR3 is TGTGCCAGCAGCGTAGAAGGGGTACGCACAGATACGCAGTATTTT.

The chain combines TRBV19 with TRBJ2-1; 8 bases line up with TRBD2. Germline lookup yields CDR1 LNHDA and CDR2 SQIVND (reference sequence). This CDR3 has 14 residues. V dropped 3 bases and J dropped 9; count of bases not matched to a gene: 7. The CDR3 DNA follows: TGTGCCAGTAGTATTACGGGGGGGTGGGCTGAGCAGTTCTTC. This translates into CASSITGGWAEQFF.

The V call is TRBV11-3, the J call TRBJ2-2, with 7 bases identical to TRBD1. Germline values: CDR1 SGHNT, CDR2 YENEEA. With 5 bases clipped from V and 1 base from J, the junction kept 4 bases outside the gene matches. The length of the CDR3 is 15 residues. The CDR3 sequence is CASSRTGLNTGELFF. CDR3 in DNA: TGTGCCAGCAGCAGGACAGGTTTGAACACCGGGGAGCTGTTTTTT.

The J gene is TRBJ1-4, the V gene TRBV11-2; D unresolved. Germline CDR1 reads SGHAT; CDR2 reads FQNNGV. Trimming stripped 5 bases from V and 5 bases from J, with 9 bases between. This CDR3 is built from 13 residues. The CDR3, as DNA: TGTGCCAGCAGCATCGGGTGGAATGAAAAACTGTTTTTT. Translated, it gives CASSIGWNEKLFF.

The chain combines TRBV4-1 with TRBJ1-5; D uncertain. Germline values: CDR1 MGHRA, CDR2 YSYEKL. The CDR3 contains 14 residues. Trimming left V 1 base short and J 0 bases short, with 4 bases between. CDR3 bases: TGCGCCAGCAGCCAAGGGTATAGCAATCAGCCCCAGCATTTT. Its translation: CASSQGYSNQPQHF.

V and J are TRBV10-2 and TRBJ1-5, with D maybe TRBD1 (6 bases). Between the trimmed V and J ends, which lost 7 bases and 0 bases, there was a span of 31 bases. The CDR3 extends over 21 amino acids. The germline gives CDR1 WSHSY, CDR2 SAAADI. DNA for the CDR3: TGCGCCAGCACTGGAGAAGGGGGTGGGGGTCTATTTTCCTTTAGCAATCAGCCCCAGCATTTT. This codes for CASTGEGGGGLFSFSNQPQHF.

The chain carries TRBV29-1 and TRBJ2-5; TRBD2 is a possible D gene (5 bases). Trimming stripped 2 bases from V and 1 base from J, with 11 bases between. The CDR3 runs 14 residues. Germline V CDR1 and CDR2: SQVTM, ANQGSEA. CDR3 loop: CSVEPMGVQETQYF. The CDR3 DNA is TGCAGCGTTGAACCCATGGGAGTCCAAGAGACCCAGTACTTC.